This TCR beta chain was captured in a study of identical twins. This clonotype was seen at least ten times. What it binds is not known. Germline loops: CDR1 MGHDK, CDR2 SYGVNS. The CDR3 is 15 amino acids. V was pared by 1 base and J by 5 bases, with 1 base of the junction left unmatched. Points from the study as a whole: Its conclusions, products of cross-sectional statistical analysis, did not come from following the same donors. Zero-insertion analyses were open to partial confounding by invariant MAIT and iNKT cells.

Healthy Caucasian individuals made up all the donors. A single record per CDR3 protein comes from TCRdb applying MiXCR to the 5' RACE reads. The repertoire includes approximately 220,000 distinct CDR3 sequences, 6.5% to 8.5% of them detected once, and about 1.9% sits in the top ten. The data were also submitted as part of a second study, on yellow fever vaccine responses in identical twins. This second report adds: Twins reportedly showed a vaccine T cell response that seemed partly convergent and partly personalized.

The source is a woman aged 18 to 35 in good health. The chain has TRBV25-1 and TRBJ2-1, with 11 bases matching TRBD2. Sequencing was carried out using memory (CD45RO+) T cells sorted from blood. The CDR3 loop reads CASSELTSGDNEQFF. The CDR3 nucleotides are TGTGCCAGCAGTGAATTGACTAGCGGGGACAATGAGCAGTTCTTC.